This T cell receptor beta chain was retrieved from a study of cytomegalovirus exposure and HLA in healthy donors. The wider study: The Caucasian-associated ancestry cluster held 65% to 90% of roughly 400 genotyped donors.

Germline V gene sequence: CDR1 MNHEY, CDR2 SVGAGI. CDR3 length equals 14 residues. V gave up 6 bases and J gave up 4 bases; unmatched junction bases: 4. The PCR ran on 60 Vbeta and 13 Jbeta primers. Methods used by the authors: Later, 80 million or so unique TCR beta chains were counted in an analysis, and around 11 million of them were shared. TCRdb keeps only in-frame clones here, not all; method: immunoSEQ multiplex PCR. V and J calls and clone size follow that table, whereas D and trimming were derived from the DNA. The sample includes roughly 120,000 clones, around three quarters seen only once; the top ten take roughly 2.5%. Study conclusions and caveats: Later analysis showed most CMV-associated TCR beta chains appearing HLA-restricted.

On this clone: Its antigen is not known.

This receptor was identified in a young man in good health and CMV-seronegative. The sequenced material came from PBMCs. J is TRBJ1-1 and V is TRBV6-5, with 11 positions matching TRBD1. The DNA for the CDR3 is TGTGCCAGCAGGGACAGGGGGCTCGTCACTGAAGCTTTCTTT. Its translation: CASRDRGLVTEAFF.